This TCR beta chain was documented in a study of blood T cell repertoires in COVID-19. The length of the CDR3 is 15 residues. Between the trimmed V and J ends, which lost 0 bases and 4 bases, there was a span of 9 bases. CDR1 and CDR2 from the germline V gene are LNHNV and YYDKDF (reference sequence). In the study's own analysis: Estimation of nucleated cell counts relied on the amplification of reference gene primers. Profiled with immunoSEQ multiplex PCR; TCRdb holds only in-frame clones, not every one. V and J calls plus clone size are reproduced from that table; the DNA served to infer D and trimming. The repertoire holds hundreds of thousands of clones, with 70% to 90% as singletons. In assigning cohorts, the study relied on participant-reported clinical history.

The chain combines TRBV15 with TRBJ2-2; no reliable D call. The sample taken for sequencing was PBMCs or T cells enriched from blood (not recorded which). This receptor was obtained from a man between 35 and 55 years old who had recovered from COVID-19. CDR3 sequence reads: CATSRDRSGTGELFF. In DNA form, the CDR3 reads TGTGCCACCAGCAGAGATAGGAGTGGCACCGGGGAGCTGTTTTTT.